This T cell receptor beta chain came from a study of response to subunit inactivated influenza vaccine (dated by TCRdb to 2016 to 2019). For the study in its entirety: To follow how T cells responded to a trivalent subunit inactivated influenza vaccine, the researchers relied on deep quantitative profiling of the T cell receptor repertoire. What the study reported, not specific to this receptor: It was suggested by the authors that each seasonal influenza vaccination may recruit only a limited number of new T cells.

The library was made by RT-PCR. Sequenced on an Illumina HiSeq 2500. TCRdb reworked the public reads: Q25 trimming with fastp, MiXCR clone assembly, productive beta chains retained. Rows merge per CDR3 protein into single entries with the most common DNA and genes. The sample data list 590,000 or so distinct CDR3 sequences, and 14% of these were observed just once. The ten most abundant clones make up 7.6% of the sample. This clonotype appeared many times. Its antigen has not been determined. Within one base of it there is no much larger clone, and no base qualities were kept. The V end loses 1 base and the J end loses 7 bases, and a stretch of 17 bases separates them. Counted from cysteine to phenylalanine, this CDR3 has 15 amino acids. Of all the DNA, just the CDR3 is kept, 45 bases in frame from base 1. CDR1 is given as SQVTM and CDR2 as ANQGSEA, both from the germline V gene.

Here the sequenced sample was PBMCs from blood, taken 14 to 15 days before vaccination. This TCR was sampled from a man aged 50 to 60 who received an inactivated influenza vaccine. Donor details come from another sample of the same person, matched by shared clones. The sequence links TRBV29-1 to TRBJ2-1, with TRBD1 tentatively as D gene (6 bases match). This receptor carries the CDR3 CSVEGGLVGHNEQFF. The DNA is TGCAGCGTTGAAGGGGGGCTAGTTGGGCATAATGAGCAGTTCTTC.